The 27 T cell receptor beta chains listed next were all sequenced from one sample in a study of T cell repertoires in cytomegalovirus infection (dated by TCRdb to between 2018 and 2020). Sequencing took place on an Illumina HiSeq 1500. TCRdb handled the public reads itself, with Q25 trimming in fastp and clone calling in MiXCR, and kept productive beta chains. One record per CDR3 amino acid sequence lists the most common genes and DNA. The sample includes about 450,000 distinct CDR3 sequences, with roughly 30% observed a single time. Of the sample, roughly 15% is held by the ten largest clones. Sample: PBMCs. The source of these receptors is a human donor in good health (CMV status not recorded). Some clones in this sample may be carry-over from other donors' samples.

This clonotype was observed a few times. The V call is TRBV7-8, the J call TRBJ2-7; TRBD2 matches at 8 bases. The V segment lost 4 bases and the J segment 2 bases; nucleotides outside the gene matches: 4. The CDR3 has 14 residues. The germline CDR1 and CDR2 sequences are SGHVS and FQNEAQ. CDR3 region: CASSSTAGAYEQYF. The CDR3 DNA follows: TGTGCCAGCAGCTCGACAGCGGGGGCCTACGAGCAGTACTTC.

This clonotype was seen more than once but under ten times. This chain links TRBV7-8 with TRBJ1-2; possible D gene TRBD1, 5 bases. Germline V gene sequence: CDR1 SGHVS, CDR2 FQNEAQ. This CDR3 comprises 15 residues. V was clipped by 0 bases and J by 5 bases, with 13 bases between them. As DNA, the CDR3 is TGTGCCAGCAGCTTAGCGCGTTCAGGGAAATATGGCTACACCTTC. It encodes CASSLARSGKYGYTF.

This chain connects TRBV2 to TRBJ1-4, with D uncertain. Germline values: CDR1 SNHLY, CDR2 FYNNEI. This CDR3 region has 12 residues. The V end was cut by 4 bases, the J end by 7 bases, with 7 bases between. Here the CDR3 reads CASSVQVEKLFF. DNA for the CDR3: TGTGCCAGCAGTGTTCAGGTTGAAAAACTGTTTTTT.

The V gene is TRBV9, the J gene TRBJ2-5, with D maybe TRBD1 (6 bases). Per germline, CDR1 SGDLS and CDR2 YYNGEE. Trimming stripped 6 bases from V and 7 bases from J, with 19 bases between. This CDR3 spans 14 amino acids. CDR3 in amino acids: CASNVGTHTGTQYF. The CDR3 nucleotides read TGTGCCAGCAATGTCGGGACACATACGGGGACCCAGTACTTC.

This clonotype showed up many times. The chain combines TRBV12-3 or TRBV12-4 with TRBJ2-2; 9 bases are shared with TRBD1. The CDR3 runs 16 residues. V lost 5 bases, J lost 0 bases, and 4 bases stayed unmatched. The CDR3 coding sequence is TGTGCCAGCAGTGTCGGACAGGGGACGAACACCGGGGAGCTGTTTTTT. Translation gives CASSVGQGTNTGELFF.

The chain's CDR3 is CASSRDKKRPGELFF. CDR3 nucleotide sequence: TGTGCCAGTAGCCGGGACAAAAAAAGGCCCGGGGAGCTGTTTTTT. This chain joins TRBV19 and TRBJ2-2; D possibly corresponds to TRBD1 (6 bases). V was shortened by 6 bases and J by 6 bases, with 17 bases between the two germline ends. From germline, CDR1 is LNHDA and CDR2 SQIVND (reference sequence). The CDR3 runs 15 residues.

The V and J genes are TRBV19 and TRBJ2-5; D is unresolved. CDR1 is LNHDA, CDR2 SQIVND, per germline (reference sequence). V lost 6 bases, J lost 4 bases, and 12 bases lay in between. The CDR3 has 13 amino acids. CDR3 loop: CASRASGGETQYF. Written as DNA, the CDR3 is TGTGCCAGTAGGGCCTCGGGCGGAGAGACCCAGTACTTC.

The chain couples TRBV5-5 to TRBJ1-5; D possibly corresponds to TRBD1 (5 bases). Germline V lookup: CDR1 SGHKS, CDR2 YYEKEE (reference sequence). CDR3 size: 16 residues. V lost 0 bases, J lost 3 bases, and 13 bases lay in between. In DNA form, the CDR3 reads TGTGCCAGCAGCTTGGCCGGGGGGATGACCAATCAGCCCCAGCATTTT. Its protein is CASSLAGGMTNQPQHF.

The chain carries TRBV27 and TRBJ1-5; D not certain. V lost 3 bases, J lost 4 bases, and 7 bases lay in between. Germline CDR1 and CDR2: MNHEY and SMNVEV (reference sequence). The CDR3 contains 13 residues. The CDR3 region is CASSFTRNQPQHF. The CDR3 coding sequence is TGTGCCAGCAGTTTTACCCGAAATCAGCCCCAGCATTTT.

The V and J genes are TRBV6-1 and TRBJ1-2; D gene uncertain. The CDR3 totals 15 residues. CDR1 and CDR2 (germline): MNHNS, SASEGT. Trimming took 7 bases from V and 2 from J, leaving 17 bases between them. The CDR3 here is CASTPKSGGNYGYTF. The DNA of the CDR3 is TGTGCCAGCACCCCAAAGTCCGGAGGAAACTATGGCTACACCTTC.

This clonotype was found once. A much more abundant neighbour one base away suggests this may be a read error. In DNA form, the CDR3 reads TGTGCCAACCGTAACCTAGACAGGGATGGCTACACCTTC. Encoded protein: CANRNLDRDGYTF. This rearrangement joins TRBV12-3 or TRBV12-4 to TRBJ1-2; 7 bases map to TRBD1. V gave up 10 bases and J gave up 6 bases; unmatched junction bases: 11. CDR3 length: 13 residues.

This clonotype was observed a few times. The CDR3 sequence: CATSERGQTNQPQHF. CDR3 DNA sequence: TGTGCCACGTCCGAGAGGGGACAAACGAATCAGCCCCAGCATTTT. The genes are TRBV19 and TRBJ1-5, with D possibly being TRBD1 (6 bases). Trimming left V 10 bases short and J 4 bases short, with 20 bases between. Germline loops: CDR1 LNHDA, CDR2 SQIVND (reference sequence). The CDR3 has 15 residues.

V and J are TRBV12-3 or TRBV12-4 and TRBJ1-3, with a possible D match to TRBD1 (6 bases). The V gene lost 3 bases and the J gene lost 2 bases, with 14 bases spanning the gap. The CDR3 has 16 residues. The CDR3 nucleotides read TGTGCCAGCAGTTTCGCCACAGGGAATCCTGGAAACACCATATATTTT. Translated, it gives CASSFATGNPGNTIYF.

The chain recombines TRBV12-3 or TRBV12-4 with TRBJ1-1; D uncertain. This CDR3 is 11 amino acids long. Trimming cost V 3 bases and J 7 bases, with 6 bases left between them. CDR3 sequence reads: CASSFHSEAFF. Here the CDR3 DNA reads TGTGCCAGCAGTTTTCACAGTGAAGCTTTCTTT.

As to this clonotype: The junction differs from germline at one of its ends, possibly a read error. The rearrangement joins TRBV7-2 to TRBJ2-3; 7 bases match TRBD2. Germline V gene sequence: CDR1 SGHTA, CDR2 FQGNSA. This CDR3 is 16 amino acids long. The CDR3 DNA reads TGTGCCAGGAGCCCGGCGGGACTAACGAGCACAGATACGCAATATTTT. Its translation: CARSPAGLTSTDTQYF.

J is TRBJ2-5 and V is TRBV5-1; D not certain. The CDR3 loop spans 13 amino acids. CDR1 SGHRS and CDR2 YFSETQ come from the germline V gene. V lost 4 bases and J lost 3, with 10 bases in between. CDR3 DNA: TGCGCCAGCAGCCAACCATGGGAAGAGACCCAGTACTTC. Translated: CASSQPWEETQYF.

This clonotype has at least ten counts. V and J are TRBV11-2 and TRBJ2-2; D gene ambiguous. Germline V lookup: CDR1 SGHAT, CDR2 FQNNGV. CDR3 length: 13 residues. The V end lost 5 bases, the J end lost 3 bases, and 7 bases lay between the germline ends. The CDR3 loop is CASSLGHTGELFF. CDR3 in DNA: TGTGCCAGCAGCCTAGGCCACACCGGGGAGCTGTTTTTT.

This clonotype occurred a few times. This chain's CDR3 is CASSPQGNTGELFF. Written as DNA, the CDR3 is TGTGCCAGCAGCCCTCAGGGAAACACCGGGGAGCTGTTTTTT. This chain joins TRBV7-2 and TRBJ2-2; TRBD1 is a possible D gene (5 bases). The CDR3 loop spans 14 amino acids. From germline, CDR1 is SGHTA and CDR2 FQGNSA. V was cut by 5 bases and J by 2 bases, with 9 bases left in between.

This clonotype was picked up a small number of times. V usage is TRBV7-9 and J usage is TRBJ1-4, with D possibly TRBD1 on 5 matching bases. Per germline, CDR1 SEHNR and CDR2 FQNEAQ (reference sequence). CDR3 length: 16 residues. Trimming pared 2 bases from V and 4 bases from J, leaving 14 bases between. CDR3 in amino acids: CASSLTSGGYNEKLFF. The CDR3 coding sequence is TGTGCCAGCAGCTTAACCAGCGGGGGATATAATGAAAAACTGTTTTTT.

This clonotype was observed a single time. V and J are TRBV12-3 or TRBV12-4 and TRBJ2-1; 12 nucleotides agree with TRBD2. CDR3 length equals 16 residues. Trimming removed 2 bases from V and 4 bases from J; junction bases left unmatched: 3. CDR3 sequence (DNA): TGTGCCAGCAGTTTAAAACTAGCGGGAGGATACAATGAGCAGTTCTTC. It is translated as CASSLKLAGGYNEQFF.

The chain couples TRBV9 to TRBJ2-3; D unresolved. The length of the CDR3 is 13 residues. Trimming shortened V by 0 bases and J by 6 bases, and 8 bases separated the two germline ends. Germline V gene data show CDR1 as SGDLS and CDR2 as YYNGEE. Here the CDR3 reads CASSVVDSDTQYF. Written as DNA, the CDR3 is TGTGCCAGCAGCGTAGTGGATTCGGATACGCAGTATTTT.

CDR3 nucleotide sequence: TGTGCCAGCAGCCAGGAAAGTGTCTGGACAGATACGCAGTATTTT. The encoded protein is CASSQESVWTDTQYF. The rearrangement joins TRBV7-8 to TRBJ2-3; the D is unclear. This CDR3 contains 15 residues. With 5 bases removed from V and 3 bases from J, the gap between germline ends came to 15 bases. Germline V gene lookup returns CDR1 SGHVS and CDR2 FQNEAQ. Full variable domain (missing parts from reference TRBV7-8 and TRBJ2-3): GAGVSQSPRYKVAKRGQDVALRCDPISGHVSLFWYQQALGQGPEFLTYFQNEAQLDKSGLPSDRFFAERPEGSVSTLKIQRTQQEDSAVYLCASSQESVWTDTQYFGPGTRLTVL.

This clonotype has a count of ten or more. The chain joins TRBV7-2 to TRBJ1-4; D call uncertain. V was pared by 1 base and J by 2 bases, with 11 bases between. The CDR3 loop spans 16 amino acids. CDR1 is SGHTA and CDR2 is FQGNSA in the germline V gene. The CDR3: CASSLVSGSTNEKLFF. CDR3 coding DNA: TGTGCCAGCAGCTTAGTATCCGGGTCGACTAATGAAAAACTGTTTTTT.

This clonotype was seen repeatedly, ten times or more. This rearrangement joins TRBV10-3 to TRBJ1-3; D gene unclear. Germline CDR1 is ENHRY and CDR2 is SYGVKD. V lost 5 bases and J 0 bases, leaving 14 bases between the germline ends. The CDR3 is 16 residues long. The CDR3 DNA is TGTGCCATCAGTAGCGACGAGGGAGCCTCTGGAAACACCATATATTTT. This codes for CAISSDEGASGNTIYF.

J is TRBJ1-3 and V is TRBV19; D perhaps matches TRBD1 (6 bases). This CDR3 has 16 residues. From germline, CDR1 is LNHDA and CDR2 SQIVND (reference sequence). Trimming shortened V by 2 bases and J by 0 bases, and 11 bases separated the two germline ends. This CDR3 reads CASSIMGHRSGNTIYF. Written as DNA, the CDR3 is TGTGCCAGTAGTATAATGGGACATCGCTCTGGAAACACCATATATTTT.

This clonotype appeared a single time. The genes are TRBV5-1 and TRBJ1-1; no clear D gene. This CDR3 comprises 12 residues. V shed 0 bases and J shed 8 bases, with 8 bases lying between them. From germline, CDR1 is SGHRS and CDR2 YFSETQ. Here the CDR3 reads CASSLDGFEAFF. Here the CDR3 DNA reads TGCGCCAGCAGCTTGGACGGATTCGAAGCTTTCTTT.

The chain is built from TRBV19 and TRBJ2-1; 11 bases fit TRBD2. With 6 bases clipped from V and 8 bases from J, the junction kept 12 bases outside the gene matches. The CDR3 has 16 amino acids. In germline, CDR1 is LNHDA, CDR2 SQIVND (reference sequence). The CDR3 coding sequence is TGTGCCAGTAGCGCCCCCGGGACTAGCGGTCTCGATGAGCAGTTCTTC. Protein: CASSAPGTSGLDEQFF.